The clone carrying this T cell receptor (beta chain) was seen a handful of times. Its antigen is unknown. Template switching by 5'RACE produced TCR cDNA, adding a universal primer site and UMIs. TCRdb processed the 5' RACE reads anew with MiXCR; each CDR3 protein has one entry. The sample holds about 510,000 distinct CDR3 sequences, less than 25% seen once. The data are from a study of T cells after yellow fever vaccination. Broader study findings: Weaker, the secondary response peaked sooner, at day 5 versus 15. Contamination by abundant bulk-population clonotypes could be present in FACS-sorted repertoires.

Sequenced material: PBMCs, taken about 21 days after the first yellow fever vaccination. The sequence came from a man aged 18 to 29 who received the YFV17D yellow fever vaccine.

Here the CDR3 reads CASLAFRDRDYGYTF. The CDR3, as DNA: TGTGCCAGCCTAGCCTTTAGGGACAGGGACTATGGCTACACCTTC. This chain joins TRBV7-2 and TRBJ1-2; 9 bases agree with TRBD1. Unmatched junction bases numbered 10, after V lost 8 bases and J lost 3 bases. The CDR3 runs 15 residues. Germline CDR1 SGHTA, CDR2 FQGNSA.